Sequencing of this T cell receptor beta chain was carried out in a study of T cell responses to AZD1222 COVID-19 vaccine (dated by TCRdb to the early 2020s). The study in broad terms: TCR sequencing was performed for 230 to 250 trial participants, of whom around 200 were given two doses of AZD1222 and around 25 were given two doses of MenACWY control vaccine. Trial participants were enrolled by age into subgroups of 18-55, 56-69 and 70-plus years, and roughly 160, 29 and 62 TCR-sequenced participants, respectively, were included in these subgroups.

The germline V end is reduced by 3 bases and the J end by 1 base; junction bases left unmatched: 7. The CDR3, from cysteine to phenylalanine, totals 16 residues. The kept DNA is CDR3 alone, 48 bases in frame from the first base. The germline V gene (reference sequence) sets CDR1 to SGHNT and CDR2 to YYREEE. Paper-wide results and their limitations: In the small 56-69-year group, the increase in depth fell short of significance, most likely because of low power. The whole spike protein was spanned by vaccine-associated CD4 TCRs, and dominant responses were seen in regions 160-218 and 743-854. Only five to seven AZD1222 recipients were SARS-CoV-2 seropositive at baseline, limiting conclusions about previously exposed vaccinees. Most participants were white British and females outnumbered males, and the authors suggested that clonal diversity may have been underestimated. Spike-specific TCR breadth and depth rose significantly after two AZD1222 doses compared with day 0 and with MenACWY recipients. Because no day 14 peak-response samples were available, repertoires were characterized only after the peak T cell response. Epitopes outside the regions mutated in the B.1.351 and B.1.1.7 variants were reportedly recognized by nearly half of the unique spike-specific TCRs.

Notes on this clone: Its antigen is unknown. No base quality values were provided; no much bigger clone lies one nucleotide off.

The time point tag for this specimen amounts to: about 28 days (+/-7) after the second vaccine dose. AZD1222 recipients given second doses at about 4 weeks or at about 12 weeks were pooled, since spike-specific TCR depth and breadth were not found to differ between the two schedules. Vaccinee samples came from UK trials COV001 and COV002, including a single-blind randomized controlled phase 2/3 trial of AZD1222 (ChAdOx1 nCoV-19) in healthy adults. For TCRbeta chain sequencing, PBMC samples were collected from trial participants at day 0 and at day 28 after the second dose. The CDR3 regions of human TCRbeta chains were analyzed by immunosequencing. Turning to the authors' computational methods: Repertoire TCRs were matched against a reference library of SARS-CoV-2-specific TCRs generated with the MIRA antigen-specificity platform. Breadth meant the fraction of unique TCRs that were SARS-CoV-2-associated, whereas depth meant the fraction of total T cells that were SARS-CoV-2-associated. Each spike-specific TCR was assigned to its reactive spike region and to a CD4 or CD8 class using the MIRA data. Log10-transformed breadth and depth values were compared by one-way ANOVA with Sidak's multiple comparisons tests. Imported from immuneACCESS, the table was reduced by TCRdb to in-frame sequences with V and J called. These copies leave out some clones; in studies compared against another copy, an unresolved V gene accounts for under half, and the cause of the remainder is not known. V, J and clone size were drawn from that table, and D and trimming were deduced from the DNA. Here the sample has 150,000 to 200,000 clones; about 86% occur a single time. Around 10% of the sample is in the top ten clones.

Sequences were derived from peripheral blood, sampled 28 days after the second AZD1222 dose. The source of this sequence is an adult who received the AZD1222 COVID-19 vaccine. The sequence is built from TRBV5-4 and TRBJ2-3; 8 of the junction bases match TRBD2. The DNA sequence is given as TGTGCCAGCAGCTCCATAGCGGGGACCCGCACAGATACGCAGTATTTT. Translation gives CASSSIAGTRTDTQYF.